These 6 T cell receptor beta chains were sequenced from one sample in a study of cytomegalovirus exposure and HLA in healthy donors. Produced via immunoSEQ multiplex PCR; TCRdb's table is partial and in-frame only. Of approximately 210,000 clones listed, around nine tenths are singletons. The specimen was PBMCs. The receptor set was obtained from a woman between 18 and 30 years old in good health and CMV-seronegative.

The chain uses TRBV27 and TRBJ2-3; D gene uncertain. Trimming shortened V by 1 base and J by 5 bases, and 7 bases separated the two germline ends. CDR3 length equals 13 residues. Germline V gene lookup returns CDR1 MNHEY and CDR2 SMNVEV (reference sequence). CDR3: CASSLFVRDTQYF. The CDR3 nucleotides are TGTGCCAGCAGTTTATTCGTTCGAGATACGCAGTATTTT.

The chain employs TRBV21-1 and TRBJ2-1; the table's TRBD2 call for D was not verified on the DNA. TRBV21-1 is assigned pseudogene status. This CDR3 has 12 amino acids. The CDR3 nucleotides are TGTGCCAGCAGCATGCGGACTAGCGGGAGGTTCTTC. Protein product: CASSMRTSGRFF.

This chain links TRBV5-6 with TRBJ1-5; the D is unclear. Germline CDR1 is SGHDT and CDR2 is YYEEEE. V was shortened by 3 bases and J by 0 bases, with 7 bases between the two germline ends. The CDR3 is made up of 14 amino acids. The CDR3 sequence is CASSSRVSNQPQHF. In DNA form, the CDR3 reads TGTGCCAGCAGCTCACGAGTTAGCAATCAGCCCCAGCATTTT.

The V call is TRBV4-1, the J call TRBJ1-1; no clear D. The CDR3 is 16 residues long. CDR1 is MGHRA and CDR2 is YSYEKL in the germline V gene. V lost 1 base and J 1 base, leaving 13 bases between the germline ends. The CDR3: CASSQVVRSPNTEAFF. The CDR3 DNA reads as TGCGCCAGCAGCCAAGTGGTCAGGTCTCCGAACACTGAAGCTTTCTTT.

The chain links TRBV4-1 to TRBJ2-6; D is perhaps TRBD1 (6 bases). Germline CDR1 MGHRA, CDR2 YSYEKL. V was pared by 2 bases and J by 4 bases, with 15 bases between. This CDR3 has 17 amino acids. CDR3: CASSQPTGPRGANVLTF. The CDR3 nucleotides read TGCGCCAGCAGCCAACCAACAGGGCCCCGAGGGGCCAACGTCCTGACTTTC.

V gene TRBV27 combines with J gene TRBJ2-7; D might be TRBD1 (6 bases). This CDR3 spans 17 amino acids. Germline-derived CDR1 and CDR2 are MNHEY and SMNVEV (reference sequence). The V gene lost 5 bases and the J gene lost 5 bases, with 25 bases spanning the gap. The CDR3: CASSVKGIRGIGHEQYF. The CDR3 nucleotides read TGTGCCAGCAGTGTCAAAGGTATCAGGGGAATCGGCCACGAGCAGTACTTC.